The 12 T cell receptor beta chains reported below all come from one sample, sequenced in a study of blood T cell repertoires in COVID-19. The data were produced by immunoSEQ multiplex PCR, yet TCRdb's version contains in-frame clones alone and is incomplete. The sample lists some 240,000 clones, about 90% occurring once. The sequencing input was peripheral blood. The receptors originated from a woman in her 70s with COVID-19, enrolled during active disease.

The chain employs TRBV6-5 and TRBJ1-1; 7 bases are shared with TRBD1. V trimming: 2 bases; J trimming: 7 bases; junction bases outside the gene matches: 1. CDR3 length: 12 amino acids. Germline V gene sequence: CDR1 MNHEY, CDR2 SVGAGI. CDR3 protein: CASSYGDSEAFF. The DNA for the CDR3 is TGTGCCAGCAGTTACGGGGACAGTGAAGCTTTCTTT.

V gene TRBV10-3 combines with J gene TRBJ1-2; 7 nucleotides align to TRBD1. Trimming cost V 6 bases and J 8 bases; bases outside gene matches: 15. The CDR3 has 15 amino acids. Germline V CDR1 and CDR2: ENHRY, SYGVKD. The CDR3 coding sequence is TGTGCCATCAGCGGACAGGTTTACTCAGCGAGCGGCTACACCTTC. This gives the protein CAISGQVYSASGYTF.

This chain joins TRBV7-3 and TRBJ2-1; TRBD2 aligns across 8 bases. CDR1 is SGHTA and CDR2 is FQGTGA in the germline V gene. Losses at the gene ends were 2 bases for V and 0 bases for J; bases not matched to a gene: 6. This CDR3 region has 17 residues. The DNA of the CDR3 is TGTGCCAGCAGCTTATTCGCCCTAGCGGGCTCCTACAATGAGCAGTTCTTC. As protein: CASSLFALAGSYNEQFF.

CDR3 sequence reads: CASSQEPRRESSYNEQFF. The CDR3 DNA reads as TGTGCCAGCAGCCAAGAACCCCGCCGCGAGAGCTCCTACAATGAGCAGTTCTTC. The chain uses TRBV3-1 (or the pseudogene TRBV3-2) and TRBJ2-1; D is undetermined. CDR1 is LGHDT, CDR2 YNNKEL, per germline (reference sequence). This CDR3 has 18 residues. V was pared by 0 bases and J by 0 bases, with 15 bases between.

This clone occurred a few times. The chain couples TRBV7-9 to TRBJ1-4, with 7 bases identical to TRBD1. From germline, CDR1 is SEHNR and CDR2 FQNEAQ (reference sequence). Trimming at V came to 8 bases and at J to 3 bases, leaving 6 bases not matched to a gene. CDR3 size: 14 residues. The chain's CDR3 is CASSETGPNEKLFF. DNA of the CDR3: TGTGCCAGCTCGGAGACAGGGCCTAATGAAAAACTGTTTTTT.

This chain links TRBV7-2 with TRBJ2-1; perhaps TRBD2 as D (6 bases). The ends were cut back, 2 bases at V and 6 bases at J, with 17 bases in the middle. Germline loops: CDR1 SGHTA, CDR2 FQGNSA. There are 16 residues in the CDR3. CDR3: CASSLLSGEFCNEQFF. The CDR3 coding sequence is TGTGCCAGCAGCTTACTCTCGGGAGAGTTCTGCAATGAGCAGTTCTTC.

The chain has TRBV15 and TRBJ2-1; D perhaps matches TRBD1 (6 bases). The CDR3 extends over 15 amino acids. Deletions cut 4 bases from V and 6 bases from J, with 16 bases between. CDR1 and CDR2 from the germline V gene are LNHNV and YYDKDF (reference sequence). Here the CDR3 reads CATSIYKGELNEQFF. The CDR3 nucleotides read TGTGCCACCAGCATATACAAGGGGGAACTCAATGAGCAGTTCTTC.

The CDR3 region has the DNA TGTGCCAGCAACACTGGGACAGTCCAAGAGACCCAGTACTTC. It specifies CASNTGTVQETQYF. The V gene is TRBV5-5, the J gene TRBJ2-5, with 7 bases lining up with TRBD1. The length of the CDR3 is 14 residues. V was pared by 6 bases and J by 1 base, with 6 bases of the junction left unmatched. Germline V gene sequence: CDR1 SGHKS, CDR2 YYEKEE (reference sequence). Based on the CDR3 plus reference TRBV5-5 and TRBJ2-5, the full variable domain is DAGVTQSPTHLIKTRGQQVTLRCSPISGHKSVSWYQQVLGQGPQFIFQYYEKEERGRGNFPDRFSARQFPNYSSELNVNALLLGDSALYLCASNTGTVQETQYFGPGTRLLVL.

The CDR3 DNA sequence: TGTGCCAGCAGTTTACGTCAGGGGGATGGCTACACCTTC. Translated: CASSLRQGDGYTF. The genes are TRBV28 and TRBJ1-2; 7 nucleotides match TRBD1. Losses at the gene ends were 2 bases for V and 6 bases for J; bases not matched to a gene: 3. The CDR3 loop spans 13 amino acids. Germline CDR1 MDHEN, CDR2 SYDVKM.

The rearrangement uses TRBV4-2 and TRBJ2-7; 8 bases are shared with TRBD2. The CDR3 totals 16 residues. The germline CDR1 and CDR2 sequences are LGHNA and YNFKEQ. V was pared by 1 base and J by 2 bases, with 7 bases of the junction left unmatched. For the CDR3, the DNA is TGTGCCAGCAGCCAAGTGGATAGCGGGAATCCCTACGAGCAGTACTTC. Translated: CASSQVDSGNPYEQYF.

This chain connects TRBV10-3 to TRBJ2-2, with TRBD2 as a possible D gene (5 bases). This CDR3 spans 14 amino acids. V lost 7 bases and J 5 bases, leaving 14 bases between the germline ends. Germline V gene data show CDR1 as ENHRY and CDR2 as SYGVKD. This CDR3 reads CAIMVGARTGELFF. CDR3 sequence (DNA): TGTGCCATCATGGTGGGAGCGCGGACCGGGGAGCTGTTTTTT.

The count of this clone is one. This chain links TRBV7-3 with TRBJ2-3; perhaps TRBD2 as D (6 bases). The CDR3 loop spans 14 amino acids. Trimming took 2 bases from V and 8 from J, leaving 14 bases between them. Germline values: CDR1 SGHTA, CDR2 FQGTGA. In DNA form, the CDR3 reads TGTGCCAGCAGCTTAGGGGGGACCGCGGGTACGCAGTATTTT. It translates to CASSLGGTAGTQYF.